Listed here are 2 T cell receptor beta chains from one sample, sequenced in a study of blood T cell repertoires in COVID-19. Sequenced by immunoSEQ multiplex PCR; TCRdb stores in-frame clones only, minus some. The sample shows some 130,000 clones, about 83% of them seen only once. Sequencing input: peripheral blood. Receptors were obtained from a human donor in a cohort sampled during active COVID-19.

CDR3 in amino acids: CASSSPAPDRGRLFF. CDR3 DNA sequence: TGTGCCAGCAGTTCCCCAGCCCCGGACAGGGGACGGCTGTTTTTT. This chain uses TRBV6-6 with TRBJ1-4, with TRBD1 identical over 9 bases. The CDR3 runs to 15 residues. CDR1 is MNHNY and CDR2 is SVGAGI in the germline V gene (reference sequence). J gave up 14 bases and V 4 bases, and 14 bases lay outside the gene matches.

V usage is TRBV4-1 and J usage is TRBJ1-5; D possibly corresponds to TRBD1 (6 bases). CDR1 MGHRA and CDR2 YSYEKL come from the germline V gene. The V end lost 0 bases, the J end lost 5 bases, and 14 bases lay between the germline ends. The CDR3 is 16 residues long. CDR3 nucleotides: TGCGCCAGCAGCCAAGAAGGGAACAGGGTTGATCAGCCCCAGCATTTT. This encodes CASSQEGNRVDQPQHF.